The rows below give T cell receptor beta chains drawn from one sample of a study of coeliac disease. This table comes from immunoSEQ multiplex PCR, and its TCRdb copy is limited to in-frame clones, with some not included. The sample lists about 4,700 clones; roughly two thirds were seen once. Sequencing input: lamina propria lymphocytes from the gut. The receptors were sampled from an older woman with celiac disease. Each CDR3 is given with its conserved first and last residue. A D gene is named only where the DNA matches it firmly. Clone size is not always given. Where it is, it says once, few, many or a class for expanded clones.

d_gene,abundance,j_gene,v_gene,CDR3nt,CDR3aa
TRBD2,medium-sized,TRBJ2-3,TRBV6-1,TGTGCCAGCAGTGAATTATACGGGACTAACACAGATACGCAGTATTTT,CASSELYGTNTDTQYF
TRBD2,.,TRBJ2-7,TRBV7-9,TGTGCCAGCAGCTTAGAACTAGCGGGGTCCTCCGAGCAGTACTTC,CASSLELAGSSEQYF
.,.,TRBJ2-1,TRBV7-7,TGTGCCAGCAGCTTAGGGGCAGGGATCGGCAATGAGCAGTTCTTC,CASSLGAGIGNEQFF
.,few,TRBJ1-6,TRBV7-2,TGTGCCAGCAGCTCCCTGAGGGCACCGGGGAATTCACCCCTCCACTTT,CASSSLRAPGNSPLHF
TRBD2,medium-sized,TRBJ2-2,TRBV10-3,TGTGCCATCAGTGTCCGATATCCGGGACTAGCGGGGGAGACGAACACCGGGGAGCTGTTTTTT,CAISVRYPGLAGETNTGELFF
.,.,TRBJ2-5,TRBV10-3,TGTGCCATCAGTGAGAGAACTCAAGAGACCCAGTACTTC,CAISERTQETQYF
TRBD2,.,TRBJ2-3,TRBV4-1,TGCGCCAGCAGCAAAGTTGGAGGGCGGGGGACGCAGTATTTT,CASSKVGGRGTQYF
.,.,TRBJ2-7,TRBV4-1,TGCGCCAGCAGCCAAGATAAAGCGGGTGCGGGGTGGTTCTCCGAGCAGTACTTC,CASSQDKAGAGWFSEQYF
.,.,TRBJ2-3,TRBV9,TGTGCCAGCAGCGTAGTGCCCGAGGGTAGCACAGATACGCAGTATTTT,CASSVVPEGSTDTQYF
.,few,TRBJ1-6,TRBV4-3,TGCGCCAGCAGCCAAGTTACAGGTAATAATTCACCCCTCCACTTT,CASSQVTGNNSPLHF
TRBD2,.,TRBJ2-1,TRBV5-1,TGCGCCAGCAGCCGCGGGACTAGCGGCAATGAGCAGTTCTTC,CASSRGTSGNEQFF
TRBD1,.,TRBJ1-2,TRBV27,TGTGCCAGCAGTGCGGGACAGGGTTATGGCTACACCTTC,CASSAGQGYGYTF
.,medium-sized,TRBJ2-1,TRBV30,TGTGCCTGGAGTGTAATTTCTTTCGGGAGGGGACAGCTTTACAATGAGCAGTTCTTC,CAWSVISFGRGQLYNEQFF
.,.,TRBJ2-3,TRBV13,TGTGCCAGCAGAAACCGGCTAGCGCTTGGAGATACGCAGTATTTT,CASRNRLALGDTQYF
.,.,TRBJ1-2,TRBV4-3,TGCGCCAGCAGCCAGGGACATCTTTATGGCTACACCTTC,CASSQGHLYGYTF
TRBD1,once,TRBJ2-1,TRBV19,TGTGCCAGTTCGACAGGGTCCCACAATGAGCAGTTCTTC,CASSTGSHNEQFF
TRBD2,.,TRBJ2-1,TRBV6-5,TGTGCCAGCAGTTACGGGGGGGTAGGGGTGGAGCAGTTCTTC,CASSYGGVGVEQFF
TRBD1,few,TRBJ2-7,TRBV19,TGTGCCAGTAGAACATCAGACAGGGGATTATGGGAGCAGTACTTC,CASRTSDRGLWEQYF
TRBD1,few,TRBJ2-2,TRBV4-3,TGCGCCAGCAGCCAAGATTACAGGGGACCTACGGGCACCGGGGAGCTGTTTTTT,CASSQDYRGPTGTGELFF
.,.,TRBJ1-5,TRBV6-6,TGTGCCAGCAGTTATTCGGGTCAGCCCCAGCATTTT,CASSYSGQPQHF
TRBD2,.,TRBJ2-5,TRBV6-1,TGTGCCGCTGGACTAGCGGGGGGCTACCAAGAGACCCAGTACTTC,CAAGLAGGYQETQYF
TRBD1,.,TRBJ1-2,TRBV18,TGTGCCAGCTCACCCGGACAGGAGCGTCCAAGGGACTACACCTTC,CASSPGQERPRDYTF
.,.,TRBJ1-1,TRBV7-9,TGTGCCAGCAGCTTAGTTCTCACTGAAGCTTTCTTT,CASSLVLTEAFF
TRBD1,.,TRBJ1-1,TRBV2,TGTGCCAGCGGACACAGGGGGCCGAACACTGAAGCTTTCTTT,CASGHRGPNTEAFF
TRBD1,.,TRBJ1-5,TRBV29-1,TGCAGCGCCAGGACAGGGATCAATCAGCCCCAGCATTTT,CSARTGINQPQHF
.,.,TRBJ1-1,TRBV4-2,TGTGCCAGCAGCCAAGGGGGTGGGGGGGGCGGAATCACTGAAGCTTTCTTT,CASSQGGGGGGITEAFF
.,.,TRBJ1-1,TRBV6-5,TGTGCCAGCAGTTGGGGAGGGGGGGCAGGCACTGAAGCTTTCTTT,CASSWGGGAGTEAFF
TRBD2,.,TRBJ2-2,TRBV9,TGTGCCAGCAGCGCAGGGGGGACTAGCCTTACCGGGGAGCTGTTTTTT,CASSAGGTSLTGELFF
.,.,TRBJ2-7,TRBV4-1,TGCGCCAGCAGCCAGGAGGCCCGGGGCTCCTACGAGCAGTACTTC,CASSQEARGSYEQYF
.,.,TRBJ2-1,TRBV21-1,TGTGCCAGCAGGAGACCACTAGCTACACATTCCGACAATGAGCAGTTCTTC,CASRRPLATHSDNEQFF
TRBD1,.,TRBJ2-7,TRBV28,TGTGCCAGCAGTTTATGGGACAGGGGGTCCTACGAGCAGTACTTC,CASSLWDRGSYEQYF
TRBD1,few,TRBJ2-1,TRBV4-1,TGCGCCAGCAGCCAAGGACAGGGGTACGGTGAGCAGTTCTTC,CASSQGQGYGEQFF
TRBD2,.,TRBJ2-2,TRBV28,TGTGCCAGCAGTCCCAGCGGGGTGAACACCGGGGAGCTGTTTTTT,CASSPSGVNTGELFF
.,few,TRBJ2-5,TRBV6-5,TGTGCCAGCAGCCTCGGGGGGCGCTCAGAGACCCAGTACTTC,CASSLGGRSETQYF
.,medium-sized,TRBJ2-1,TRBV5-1,TGCGCCAGCAGCAGACAGGACTACAATGAGCAGTTCTTC,CASSRQDYNEQFF
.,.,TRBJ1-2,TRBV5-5,TGTGCCAGCATTGTTTTTGTCTCGCGAACCTATGGCTACACCTTC,CASIVFVSRTYGYTF
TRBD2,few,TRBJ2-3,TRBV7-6,TGTGCCAGCAGCCAACGGGCAGCGGGGGGTTCAGAAGGCGATACGCAGTATTTT,CASSQRAAGGSEGDTQYF
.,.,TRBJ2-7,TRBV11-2,TGTGCCAGCAGCTTCCCCACGGGATTTTCCTACGAGCAGTACTTC,CASSFPTGFSYEQYF
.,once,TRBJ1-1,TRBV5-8,TGTGCCAGAGGGGGTATGCAGGCTTTCTTT,CARGGMQAFF
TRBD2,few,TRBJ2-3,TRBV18,TGTGCCAGCTCACCAGCCACTAGCGGGGAACGGGACACAGATACGCAGTATTTT,CASSPATSGERDTDTQYF
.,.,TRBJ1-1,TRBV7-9,TGTGCCAGCAGCGAGGGAGTAGGGGCTTTCTTT,CASSEGVGAFF
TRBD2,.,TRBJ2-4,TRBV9,TGTGCCAGCAGCGTGGGGGCTAGCGGGGGGGCCGGGAGCATTCAGTACTTC,CASSVGASGGAGSIQYF
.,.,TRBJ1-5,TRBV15,TGTGCCACCAGCAATCGAAAGCCCACCAATCAGCCCCAGCATTTT,CATSNRKPTNQPQHF
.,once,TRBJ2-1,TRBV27,TGTGCCAGCAGTGGGGGAGGGGGGCGCGTCAATGAGCAGTTCTTC,CASSGGGGRVNEQFF
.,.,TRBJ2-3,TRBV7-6,TGTGCCAGCAGCTTAGGCCCCAGGGGTGATACGCAGTATTTT,CASSLGPRGDTQYF
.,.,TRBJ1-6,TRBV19,TGTGCCAGTAGGGACAGCTCCTATAATTCACCCCTCCACTTT,CASRDSSYNSPLHF
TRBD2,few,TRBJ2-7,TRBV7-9,TGTGCCAGCAGCTTCCTAGCGGGGGGGTCCGGGGAGCAGTACTTC,CASSFLAGGSGEQYF
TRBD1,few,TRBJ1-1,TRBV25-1,TGTGCCAGCAGTGAATACGCCGGGACAGGGGGCCTGGTCACTGAAGCTTTCTTT,CASSEYAGTGGLVTEAFF
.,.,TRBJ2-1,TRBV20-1,TGCAGTGCGAAGCGGAATGAGCAGTTCTTC,CSAKRNEQFF
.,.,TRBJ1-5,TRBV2,TGTGCCAGCAGTGAGAGCCCAGGGGCCAATCAGCCCCAGCATTTT,CASSESPGANQPQHF
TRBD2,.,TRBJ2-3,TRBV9,TGTGCCAGCAGCGTTACTAGCGGGGGGACTCGCACAGATACGCAGTATTTT,CASSVTSGGTRTDTQYF
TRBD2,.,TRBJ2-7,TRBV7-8,TGTGCCAGCAGCTTAGCTCGGGGGGGCTACGAGCAGTACTTC,CASSLARGGYEQYF
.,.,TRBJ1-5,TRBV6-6,TGTGCCAGCAGTTCAGGGGTAGATCAGCCCCAGCATTTT,CASSSGVDQPQHF
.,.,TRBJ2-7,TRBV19,TGTGCCAGTAGTATAGGAGGAGGGATCAGCTCCTACGAGCAGTACTTC,CASSIGGGISSYEQYF
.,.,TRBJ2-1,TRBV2,TGTGCCAGCAGCCAAACAGGGCAGGGGTACAATGAGCAGTTCTTC,CASSQTGQGYNEQFF
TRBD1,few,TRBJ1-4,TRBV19,TGTGCCAGTAGGGGACAGGGCCCGGAAAAACTGTTTTTT,CASRGQGPEKLFF
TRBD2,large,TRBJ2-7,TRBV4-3,TGCGCCAGCAGCCAAGATTATGCGGGCGGGGGGCGCTACGAGCAGTACTTC,CASSQDYAGGGRYEQYF
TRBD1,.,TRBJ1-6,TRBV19,TGTGCCAGTACCTTACAGGGGGAGGTGTCACCCCTCCACTTT,CASTLQGEVSPLHF
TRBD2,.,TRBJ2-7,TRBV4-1,TGCGCCAGCAGCCAATTAGCGGGGGGGCTCTACGAGCAGTACTTC,CASSQLAGGLYEQYF